This T cell receptor (beta chain) is from a study of CD8 T cells in Susac syndrome (dated by TCRdb to between 2018 and 2021). General notes on the study: Of the Susac syndrome patients who were sequenced, eight were in clinical remission while about six had clinically active disease. Susac syndrome patients were therapy-naive, on corticosteroids (some also receiving IVIg), or on IVIg alone at blood withdrawal. Repertoire sequencing was used to test whether CD8+ T cell activation and differentiation in Susac syndrome was antigen driven.

On the study overall, not on this receptor specifically: The study acknowledged that relatively few individuals were included in the TCR sequencing and HLA analysis. In patients with Susac syndrome, the CD4+ T cell repertoire showed no detectable clonal expansion.

To note about this clonotype: The antigen it recognizes is unknown. No base quality information exists; no much larger clone differs at one position.

High-throughput TCR beta sequencing profiled peripheral blood CD8+ and CD4+ T cells from healthy donors, Susac syndrome patients and multiple sclerosis patients. Recently defined diagnostic criteria for definite or probable disease were met by the Susac syndrome patients. Bulk CD8+ and CD4+ T cells were purified by magnetic negative isolation, whereas CD8+ TEMRA cells were enriched by FACS. Blood was collected in EDTA tubes and processed within 24 hours, with PBMCs isolated through density gradient centrifugation. PBMCs intended for TCR sequencing were cryopreserved in liquid nitrogen and thawed later in a water bath at 37 degrees C. A purity of at least 90% was achieved for sorted or isolated CD4+, CD8+ and CD8+ TEMRA cells. RNA was extracted using the RNeasy kit, and about 0.45 to 1 ug of the RNA was reverse transcribed with random hexamers. TCR beta CDR3 regions were amplified with the immunoSEQ multiplex PCR assay covering 54 Vbeta and 13 Jbeta segments. PCR amplification bias was corrected by using a synthetic template baseline for primer optimization and computational correction. As for the authors' bioinformatics: Only productive sequences were kept, with reads annotated to V, D and J genes according to IMGT and analyzed in immunoSEQ Analyzer. Clonality was calculated as one minus the Shannon entropy normalized by log2 of the number of productive unique sequences. For each patient and control, public and private clones were evaluated among the 100 most prevalent clones. A clone was defined as Susac-specific if it was absent from the healthy and MS cohorts, from roughly 980 published viral clones and from other ImmuneACCESS disease sequences. TCRdb reprocessing: public reads trimmed at Q25 with fastp, clones called with MiXCR, in-frame beta chains kept. Each CDR3 protein appears once, grouped with its most common genes and DNA. It is TCRdb's table, rather than the study itself, that gives the V and J calls and clone size. This sample lists some 200,000 distinct CDR3 sequences; 90% to 96% were detected once. The ten largest account for around 0.092% of the sample.

The sequence derives from a human donor with Susac syndrome. Sequencing input: CD4+ T cells from PBMCs.

The CDR3 protein sequence reads: CATSVGAGDTQYF. The nucleotide sequence is TGTGCCACCAGTGTGGGGGCCGGGGATACGCAGTATTTT. The sequence links TRBV24-1 to TRBJ2-3; the D gene is possibly TRBD1, with 6 bases matching. CDR1 and CDR2 are drawn from the germline V gene: KGHDR, SFDVKD. Deletion took 5 bases off V and 6 bases off J, with a span of 11 bases between the germline ends. From the cysteine up to the phenylalanine, the CDR3 has a length of 13 residues. This entry keeps only the CDR3 DNA: 39 bases, framed from base 1.